This T cell receptor (beta chain) derives from a study of blood T cell repertoires in COVID-19. At the level of the study: Sites in the United States, Italy and Spain provided acute and convalescent COVID-19 samples.

Seattle patients were enrolled while actively infected and followed longitudinally. Original methodology: Scientists estimated how many nucleated cells there were by amplifying reference gene primers. Only in-frame clones appear in the TCRdb table, and some are missing; sequencing was by immunoSEQ multiplex PCR. That table supplies the V and J calls and clone size; D and trimming were determined from the DNA. This sample has about 360,000 clones, with 65% to 90% found just once. This clone is a singleton in its sample. The clonotype originates from a woman in her sixties with COVID-19, enrolled during active disease. The source material was peripheral blood.

CDR3 amino acids: CASSSDTSTEAFF. The DNA for the CDR3 is TGTGCCAGCAGTTCGGACACTTCCACTGAAGCTTTCTTT. The chain uses TRBV7-3 and TRBJ1-1, with D perhaps TRBD1 (5 bases). There are 13 residues in the CDR3. Trimming cost V 6 bases and J 4 bases, with 12 bases left between them. Germline-derived CDR1 and CDR2 are SGHTA and FQGTGA.